Reported below is one T cell receptor (beta chain). These data belong to a study of blood T cell repertoires in COVID-19. Whole-study context: The samples span acute and convalescent COVID-19 from the United States, Italy and Spain. In each case, the material was cDNA or gDNA derived from T cells, B-cell-depleted T cells, or PBMCs.

Source study methods: Amplified reference gene primers provided the basis for estimating nucleated cell counts. Measured with immunoSEQ multiplex PCR; TCRdb has only the in-frame clones, and not every one. That table gives V, J and clone size, and the DNA gave D and trimming. Here the sample spans 260,000 or so clones, around four fifths being singletons. Trimming stripped 3 bases from V and 10 bases from J, with 9 bases between. This CDR3 region has 11 residues. Germline V gene lookup returns CDR1 LGHDT and CDR2 YNNKEL (reference sequence). The TCR was taken from a man older than 75 with acute or convalescent COVID-19. The V call is TRBV3-1 (or the pseudogene TRBV3-2), the J call TRBJ1-1, with unresolved D. Input material: peripheral blood. In DNA, the CDR3 is TGTGCCAGCAGCCAGGGAGGGAGAGCTTTCTTT. Protein: CASSQGGRAFF.